A selection of T cell receptor beta chains follows, all from one sample in a study of T cell changes during pregnancy in multiple sclerosis. Libraries were prepared by immunoSEQ multiplex PCR; TCRdb keeps only in-frame clonotypes and omits some of them. The sample carries roughly 50,000 clones, under 95% recorded once. The sample here was CD8+ T cells from peripheral blood mononuclear cells, taken in the third trimester of pregnancy. The receptor source for this set is a female donor with multiple sclerosis, enrolled in a pregnancy study. The CDR3 runs from the conserved cysteine through the conserved F or W. D genes are given only for firm matches. Rows give clone size only sometimes, using once, few, many, or a class for an expanded clone.

clone size: .
V gene: TRBV27
D gene: .
J gene: TRBJ1-5
CDR3 protein: CASSAPYSNQPQHF
CDR3 DNA: TGTGCCAGCAGTGCCCCCTATAGCAATCAGCCCCAGCATTTT

clone size: .
V gene: TRBV7-9
D gene: TRBD1
J gene: TRBJ2-7
CDR3 protein: CASSSRQGGSYEQYF
CDR3 DNA: TGTGCCAGCAGCTCAAGACAGGGTGGATCCTACGAGCAGTACTTC

clone size: .
V gene: TRBV7-9
D gene: .
J gene: TRBJ1-3
CDR3 protein: CASSSVPTSGNTIYF
CDR3 DNA: TGTGCCAGCAGCAGCGTACCCACCTCTGGAAACACCATATATTTT

clone size: once
V gene: TRBV6-6
D gene: .
J gene: TRBJ1-2
CDR3 protein: CASTPGPLSNYGYTF
CDR3 DNA: TGTGCCAGCACCCCAGGGCCGCTTTCTAACTATGGCTACACCTTC

clone size: .
V gene: TRBV5-1
D gene: TRBD1
J gene: TRBJ2-2
CDR3 protein: CASSFTGEFSTGELFF
CDR3 DNA: TGCGCCAGCAGCTTCACAGGGGAATTTAGCACCGGGGAGCTGTTTTTT

clone size: once
V gene: TRBV6-1
D gene: .
J gene: TRBJ1-1
CDR3 protein: CASSELRGVGTEAFF
CDR3 DNA: TGTGCCAGCAGTGAATTGCGGGGGGTCGGCACTGAAGCTTTCTTT

clone size: .
V gene: TRBV27
D gene: TRBD2
J gene: TRBJ2-1
CDR3 protein: CASSLPRGGNIGDEFF
CDR3 DNA: TGTGCCAGCAGTTTACCTCGGGGGGGTAACATTGGGGATGAGTTCTTC

clone size: .
V gene: TRBV4-2
D gene: TRBD2
J gene: TRBJ2-7
CDR3 protein: CASSQSAGTSGSGEQYF
CDR3 DNA: TGTGCCAGCAGCCAATCTGCCGGGACTAGCGGGAGTGGCGAGCAGTACTTC

clone size: .
V gene: TRBV28
D gene: .
J gene: TRBJ2-7
CDR3 protein: CASSLTPGVGYEQYF
CDR3 DNA: TGTGCCAGCAGTTTAACCCCAGGCGTGGGCTACGAGCAGTACTTC

clone size: .
V gene: TRBV7-8
D gene: TRBD1
J gene: TRBJ2-3
CDR3 protein: CASSLEAGGIQDTQYF
CDR3 DNA: TGTGCCAGCAGCTTAGAGGCAGGGGGCATCCAGGATACGCAGTATTTT

clone size: .
V gene: TRBV4-1
D gene: TRBD2
J gene: TRBJ2-7
CDR3 protein: CASSLRSGTSSYEQYF
CDR3 DNA: TGCGCCAGCAGCCTAAGGAGCGGGACGAGCTCCTACGAGCAGTACTTC

clone size: .
V gene: TRBV18
D gene: TRBD1
J gene: TRBJ2-7
CDR3 protein: CASSPRDRENEQYF
CDR3 DNA: TGTGCCAGCTCACCTCGAGACAGGGAGAACGAGCAGTACTTC

clone size: .
V gene: TRBV9
D gene: TRBD1
J gene: TRBJ1-1
CDR3 protein: CASSPGTGGSNTEAFF
CDR3 DNA: TGTGCCAGCAGCCCCGGGACAGGGGGCTCGAACACTGAAGCTTTCTTT

clone size: .
V gene: TRBV18
D gene: TRBD2
J gene: TRBJ2-7
CDR3 protein: CASSASGVPYEQYF
CDR3 DNA: TGTGCCAGCTCGGCTAGCGGTGTGCCCTACGAGCAGTACTTC

clone size: .
V gene: TRBV7-9
D gene: .
J gene: TRBJ2-5
CDR3 protein: CASSLSYTEETQYF
CDR3 DNA: TGTGCCAGCAGCTTGTCCTATACCGAAGAGACCCAGTACTTC

clone size: .
V gene: TRBV5-1
D gene: TRBD2
J gene: TRBJ2-3
CDR3 protein: CASSLYPLAGAPPADDTQYF
CDR3 DNA: TGCGCCAGCAGCCTGTACCCTCTAGCGGGAGCACCTCCCGCCGATGATACGCAGTATTTT

clone size: .
V gene: TRBV5-6
D gene: TRBD2
J gene: TRBJ2-7
CDR3 protein: CASSLGTRGYEQYF
CDR3 DNA: TGTGCCAGCAGCTTGGGGACTAGGGGCTACGAGCAGTACTTC